The rows below give T cell receptor beta chains drawn from one sample of a study of blood T cell repertoires in COVID-19. Clones were sequenced by immunoSEQ multiplex PCR, and TCRdb holds only the in-frame ones, with some missing. Here the sample spans over 200,000 clones, about 88% being singletons. Input material: peripheral blood. The source is a woman between 35 and 50 years old with acute or convalescent COVID-19. Each CDR3 is given with its conserved first and last residue.

V gene: TRBV10-3
CDR3 length: 14
J gene: TRBJ1-2
CDR3 protein: CAISDTGTISGYTF

V gene: TRBV11-2
CDR3 length: 15
J gene: TRBJ1-2
CDR3 protein: CASSPRTGSNYGYTF

V gene: TRBV5-1
CDR3 length: 14
J gene: TRBJ2-5
CDR3 protein: CASSLLGGQETQYF

V gene: TRBV2
CDR3 length: 14
J gene: TRBJ2-5
CDR3 protein: CASSLQGAQETQYF

V gene: TRBV30
CDR3 length: 15
J gene: TRBJ1-4
CDR3 protein: CAWRHQGATNEKLFF

V gene: TRBV12-5
CDR3 length: 13
J gene: TRBJ1-2
CDR3 protein: CASGWSQENGYTF

V gene: TRBV12-5
CDR3 length: 19
J gene: TRBJ1-5
CDR3 protein: CASGLDSRGLVVGNQPQHF

V gene: TRBV15
CDR3 length: 14
J gene: TRBJ1-4
CDR3 protein: CATSPRDSNEKLFF

V gene: TRBV27
CDR3 length: 17
J gene: TRBJ1-5
CDR3 protein: CASSLGPGTGFNQPQHF

V gene: TRBV7-2
CDR3 length: 18
J gene: TRBJ2-3
CDR3 protein: CASSPNQYSRTSTDTQYF

V gene: TRBV19
CDR3 length: 14
J gene: TRBJ1-5
CDR3 protein: CASSGQGGTQPQHF

V gene: TRBV2
CDR3 length: 12
J gene: TRBJ1-1
CDR3 protein: CAISEGGSEAFF

V gene: TRBV5-1
CDR3 length: 12
J gene: TRBJ1-1
CDR3 protein: CASSSEGRGAFF

V gene: TRBV5-1
CDR3 length: 15
J gene: TRBJ2-3
CDR3 protein: CASSWLAGISDTQYF

V gene: TRBV27
CDR3 length: 15
J gene: TRBJ1-4
CDR3 protein: CASSLSPTGNEKLFF

V gene: TRBV6-1
CDR3 length: 15
J gene: TRBJ1-1
CDR3 protein: CASSDRVGMNTEAFF

V gene: TRBV7-2
CDR3 length: 15
J gene: TRBJ2-4
CDR3 protein: CASSSGNIAKNIQYF

V gene: TRBV15
CDR3 length: 18
J gene: TRBJ1-6
CDR3 protein: CATSRSRGVIPYNSPLHF

V gene: TRBV5-6
CDR3 length: 15
J gene: TRBJ2-1
CDR3 protein: CASSPDSTGPNEQFF

V gene: TRBV5-4
CDR3 length: 15
J gene: TRBJ2-2
CDR3 protein: CASRGGTGDTGELFF

V gene: TRBV6-5
CDR3 length: 14
J gene: TRBJ1-2
CDR3 protein: CASRAGRNYYGYTF

V gene: TRBV19
CDR3 length: 15
J gene: TRBJ2-1
CDR3 protein: CASSIVQGIHNEQFF

V gene: TRBV5-5
CDR3 length: 15
J gene: TRBJ1-1
CDR3 protein: CASSVLPDRNTEAFF